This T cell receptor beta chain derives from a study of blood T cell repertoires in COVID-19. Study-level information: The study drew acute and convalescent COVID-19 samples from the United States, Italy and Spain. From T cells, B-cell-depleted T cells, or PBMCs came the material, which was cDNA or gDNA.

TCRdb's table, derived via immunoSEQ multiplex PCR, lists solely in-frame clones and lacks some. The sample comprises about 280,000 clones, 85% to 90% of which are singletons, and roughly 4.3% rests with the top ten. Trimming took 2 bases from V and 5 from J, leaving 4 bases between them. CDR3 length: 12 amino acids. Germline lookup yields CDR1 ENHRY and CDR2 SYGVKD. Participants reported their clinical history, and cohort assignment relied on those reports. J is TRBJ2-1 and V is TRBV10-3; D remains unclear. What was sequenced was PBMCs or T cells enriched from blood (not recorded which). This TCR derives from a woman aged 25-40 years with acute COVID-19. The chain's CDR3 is CAISESNNEQFF. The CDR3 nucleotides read TGTGCCATCAGTGAGAGCAACAATGAGCAGTTCTTC.